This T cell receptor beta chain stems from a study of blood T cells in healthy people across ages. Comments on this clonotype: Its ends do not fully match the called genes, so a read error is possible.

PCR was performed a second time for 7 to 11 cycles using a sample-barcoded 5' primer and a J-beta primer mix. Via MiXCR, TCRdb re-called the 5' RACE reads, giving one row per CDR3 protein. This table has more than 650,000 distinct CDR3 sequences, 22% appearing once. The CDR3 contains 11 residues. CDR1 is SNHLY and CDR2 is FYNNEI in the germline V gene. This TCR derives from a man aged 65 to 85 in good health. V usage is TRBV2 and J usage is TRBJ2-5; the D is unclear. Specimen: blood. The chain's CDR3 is CASSETATKDF. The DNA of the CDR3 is TGTGCCAGCAGTGAAACGGCAACTAAGGACTTC. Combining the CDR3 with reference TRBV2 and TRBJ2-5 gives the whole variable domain EPEVTQTPSHQVTQMGQEVILRCVPISNHLYFYWYRQILGQKVEFLVSFYNNEISEKSEIFDDQFSVERPDGSNFTLKIRSTKLEDSAMYFCASSETATKDFGPGTRLLVL.